Below are 17 T cell receptor beta chains sequenced from a single sample in a study of vaccination effects on CD4 cells after COVID-19. These receptors have no identified antigens. Using viral peptide pools, the ViraFEST assay grew out antigen-specific CD4+ T cells prior to sequencing. Upon completion of around 9 days in culture, CD4+ T cells were isolated. No vaccinee had earlier SARS-CoV-2 infection, and nucleocapsid antibodies were negative. Clones were sequenced by immunoSEQ multiplex PCR, and TCRdb holds only the in-frame ones, with some missing. The profile shows some 22,000 clones, 55% to 75% of them singletons. The sequencing used CD4+ T cells from PBMCs cultured with HCoV-OC43 spike peptides, collected before COVID-19 vaccination. Subset noted: HCoV-OC43 spike overlapping peptide pool stimulation. The receptors come from a human donor who received a COVID-19 vaccine.

The rearrangement joins TRBV2 to TRBJ2-2; D is tentatively TRBD1 or TRBD2 (6 bases each). The CDR3 totals 14 residues. Trimming removed 10 bases from V and 1 base from J, with 13 bases in between. CDR1 and CDR2 (germline): SNHLY, FYNNEI. The CDR3 spells CATEQGGNTGELFF. In nucleotides, the CDR3 is TGTGCCACCGAACAGGGAGGGAACACCGGGGAGCTGTTTTTT.

This clone has only a few counts. For the CDR3, the DNA is TGCGCCAGCAGCTTTGAGGTTCAGGGGCAGGGCTACACCTTC. This translates into CASSFEVQGQGYTF. J is TRBJ1-2 and V is TRBV5-1; D may be TRBD1 (6 bases). Germline CDR1 is SGHRS and CDR2 is YFSETQ. V was shortened by 2 bases and J by 8 bases, with 16 bases between the two germline ends. The CDR3 consists of 14 residues.

The V and J genes are TRBV21-1 and TRBJ2-1; TRBD1, the D gene given by the table, was not confirmed from the DNA. TRBV21-1 is labeled a pseudogene. The CDR3 is 16 residues long. The DNA for the CDR3 is TGTGCCAGCAGCAGAGACCGGGACAGGGTGCCCAATGAGCAGTTCTTC. This codes for CASSRDRDRVPNEQFF.

This clone was detected only a few times. This chain connects TRBV2 to TRBJ1-2; maybe TRBD1 (5 bases). V dropped 10 bases and J dropped 4 bases, with 19 bases sitting between them. This CDR3 has 14 residues. The germline gives CDR1 SNHLY, CDR2 FYNNEI. CDR3 nucleotides: TGTGCCACCTCCCTGGGGGGTTCGGGCTATGGCTACACCTTC. Protein sequence: CATSLGGSGYGYTF. The whole variable domain, remainder taken from reference TRBV2 and TRBJ1-2, is EPEVTQTPSHQVTQMGQEVILRCVPISNHLYFYWYRQILGQKVEFLVSFYNNEISEKSEIFDDQFSVERPDGSNFTLKIRSTKLEDSAMYFCATSLGGSGYGYTFGSGTRLTVV.

This chain uses TRBV3-1 (or the pseudogene TRBV3-2) with TRBJ2-7; TRBD1 or TRBD2 may be the D gene (6 bases each). The CDR3 is 15 amino acids. Germline CDR1 is LGHDT and CDR2 is YNNKEL (reference sequence). V was cut by 4 bases and J by 3 bases, with 16 bases left in between. CDR3 amino acids: CASSPMGGRFYEQYF. Here the CDR3 DNA reads TGTGCCAGCAGCCCCATGGGGGGCCGTTTCTACGAGCAGTACTTC.

V gene TRBV12-5 combines with J gene TRBJ2-7, with 9 bases fitting TRBD1. Per germline, CDR1 LGHNT and CDR2 FRNRAP. The CDR3 has 16 residues. The J segment lost 5 bases and the V segment lost 6 bases, leaving 14 bases of the junction unmatched. The CDR3 here is CASGLGQGTFYDEQYF. CDR3 nucleotides: TGTGCTAGTGGCCTGGGACAGGGAACGTTCTACGACGAGCAGTACTTC.

The chain links TRBV19 to TRBJ2-3, with 12 bases aligning to TRBD2. Germline V gene sequence: CDR1 LNHDA, CDR2 SQIVND (reference sequence). The V segment lost 4 bases and the J segment 6 bases; nucleotides outside the gene matches: 8. CDR3 length: 16 amino acids. CDR3 residues: CASSTLLAGGSDTQYF. CDR3 bases: TGTGCCAGTAGTACCTTACTAGCGGGAGGATCGGATACGCAGTATTTT.

The chain uses TRBV6-1 and TRBJ1-2, with D uncertain. The CDR3 contains 17 residues. V dropped 0 bases and J dropped 5 bases, with 19 bases sitting between them. Germline V gene sequence: CDR1 MNHNS, CDR2 SASEGT. The chain's CDR3 is CASSEAGQVWARYGYTF. DNA of the CDR3: TGTGCCAGCAGTGAAGCGGGTCAGGTCTGGGCTCGGTATGGCTACACCTTC.

The chain has TRBV4-1 and TRBJ2-1; TRBD1 aligns across 9 bases. The trim removed 4 bases at V and 0 bases at J, leaving 16 bases unmatched. The CDR3 is made up of 20 amino acids. Germline V gives CDR1 MGHRA, CDR2 YSYEKL. The CDR3 bases are TGCGCCAGCAGCCCCGGGACAGGGAAGGTAAGGATGAGCTCCTACAATGAGCAGTTCTTC. This translates into CASSPGTGKVRMSSYNEQFF.

The count of this clone is one. As DNA, the CDR3 is TGTGCCATCAGTGAGTCAAGCGGGAGGGCGGGGCAGCAGTTCTTC. As protein: CAISESSGRAGQQFF. The gene calls are TRBV10-3 and TRBJ2-1; 10 bases are a match to TRBD2. Germline V gene data show CDR1 as ENHRY and CDR2 as SYGVKD. CDR3 length: 15 amino acids. Trimming at V came to 0 bases and at J to 11 bases, leaving 7 bases not matched to a gene.

The rearrangement links TRBV4-1 to TRBJ1-5; no reliable D call. The CDR3 is 16 amino acids. The germline gives CDR1 MGHRA, CDR2 YSYEKL. V lost 0 bases and J 4 bases, leaving 13 bases between the germline ends. CDR3 nucleotide sequence: TGCGCCAGCAGCCAAGAAGCAACCTGGTCAAATCAGCCCCAGCATTTT. This encodes CASSQEATWSNQPQHF.

The chain links TRBV19 to TRBJ1-5; 8 bases are a match to TRBD1. Germline V lookup: CDR1 LNHDA, CDR2 SQIVND (reference sequence). The CDR3 covers 14 residues. V gave up 6 bases and J gave up 5 bases; unmatched junction bases: 6. The CDR3 loop is CASSQSTGDQPQHF. CDR3 bases: TGTGCCAGTAGCCAATCGACAGGGGATCAGCCCCAGCATTTT.

The chain carries TRBV5-6 and TRBJ2-7, with TRBD1 matching 10 bases. The CDR3 sequence is 14 residues long. The V segment lost 0 bases and the J segment 3 bases; nucleotides outside the gene matches: 0. Germline CDR1 is SGHDT and CDR2 is YYEEEE. The CDR3 DNA reads TGTGCCAGCAGCTTGGGGACAGGGGGCTACGAGCAGTACTTC. It yields the protein CASSLGTGGYEQYF.

This chain uses TRBV6-5 with TRBJ1-3, with D tentatively TRBD1 (6 bases). Germline assignment: CDR1 MNHEY and CDR2 SVGAGI. This CDR3 comprises 15 residues. The V and J ends lost 8 bases and 8 bases respectively, with 22 bases between them. The CDR3 DNA is TGTGCCAGCGGCCTACAGGGAGGAGTGGGAGACACCATATATTTT. This sequence encodes CASGLQGGVGDTIYF.

This clone was seen more than once but under ten times. The chain employs TRBV25-1 and TRBJ2-7, with D tentatively TRBD1 (5 bases). Trimming took 6 bases from V and 0 from J, leaving 9 bases between them. Germline CDR1 reads MGHDK; CDR2 reads SYGVNS. CDR3 length equals 13 residues. CDR3: CASRPTGSYEQYF. For the CDR3, the DNA is TGTGCCAGCAGGCCCACAGGCTCCTACGAGCAGTACTTC.

The CDR3: CASFNRLAGVVWQFF. CDR3 bases: TGTGCCAGCTTTAACCGACTAGCGGGGGTCGTATGGCAGTTCTTC. This sequence joins TRBV27 and TRBJ2-1; TRBD2 matches at 12 bases. Per germline, CDR1 MNHEY and CDR2 SMNVEV (reference sequence). J was trimmed by 12 bases and V by 8 bases; bases with no gene match: 14. The CDR3 sequence is 15 residues long.

The genes are TRBV3-1 (or the pseudogene TRBV3-2) and TRBJ1-2; unclear D gene. The CDR3 covers 17 residues. Trimming removed 0 bases from V and 4 bases from J, with 18 bases in between. The germline V gene encodes CDR1 LGHDT and CDR2 YNNKEL (reference sequence). The CDR3 loop reads CASSQDLGPLAVYGYTF. For the CDR3, the DNA is TGTGCCAGCAGCCAAGATCTAGGCCCTCTCGCGGTCTATGGCTACACCTTC.